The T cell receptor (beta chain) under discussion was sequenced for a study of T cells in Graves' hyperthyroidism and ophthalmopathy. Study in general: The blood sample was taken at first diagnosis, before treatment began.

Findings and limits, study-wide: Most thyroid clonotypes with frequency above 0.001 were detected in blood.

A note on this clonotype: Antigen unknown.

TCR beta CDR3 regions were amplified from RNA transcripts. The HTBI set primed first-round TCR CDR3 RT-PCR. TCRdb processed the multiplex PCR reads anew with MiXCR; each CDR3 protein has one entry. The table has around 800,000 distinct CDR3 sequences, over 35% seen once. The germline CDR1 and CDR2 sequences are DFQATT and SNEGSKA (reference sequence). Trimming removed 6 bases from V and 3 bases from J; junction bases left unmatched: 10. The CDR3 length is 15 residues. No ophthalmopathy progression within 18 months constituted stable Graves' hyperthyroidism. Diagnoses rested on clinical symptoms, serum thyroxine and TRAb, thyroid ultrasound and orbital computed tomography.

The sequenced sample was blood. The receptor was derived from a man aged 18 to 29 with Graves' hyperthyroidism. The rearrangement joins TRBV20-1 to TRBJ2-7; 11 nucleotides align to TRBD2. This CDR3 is CSAPQSSGRYYEQYF. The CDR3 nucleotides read TGCAGTGCGCCTCAGTCTAGCGGGAGGTACTACGAGCAGTACTTC.